This TCR beta chain is drawn from a study of vaccination effects on CD4 cells after COVID-19. Within the ViraFEST assay, antigen-specific CD4+ T cells underwent expansion with viral peptide pools prior to sequencing. Researchers isolated CD4+ T cells once approximately 10 days of culture had elapsed. On both days 3 and 7, half of the culture medium was replaced with IL-2 medium. Per the germline V gene, CDR1 is SGHNT and CDR2 is YYREEE (reference sequence). Trimming stripped 4 bases from V and 0 bases from J, with 11 bases between. CDR3 length equals 16 residues. As to this clone: What it binds is unknown.

Profiled with immunoSEQ multiplex PCR; TCRdb holds only in-frame clones, not every one. The table lists tens of thousands of clones, 65% to 85% of them singletons. The chain has TRBV5-4 and TRBJ2-6, with D perhaps TRBD1 (5 bases). This TCR was recovered from a human donor who received a COVID-19 vaccine. Sequenced here: CD4+ T cells from PBMCs cultured with HCoV-229E spike peptides, sampled before COVID-19 vaccination. In nucleotides, the CDR3 is TGTGCCAGCAGCCGCGACAGAATCTCTGGGGCCAACGTCCTGACTTTC. This encodes CASSRDRISGANVLTF. Full variable domain (missing parts from reference TRBV5-4 and TRBJ2-6): ETGVTQSPTHLIKTRGQQVTLRCSSQSGHNTVSWYQQALGQGPQFIFQYYREEENGRGNFPPRFSGLQFPNYSSELNVNALELDDSALYLCASSRDRISGANVLTFGAGSRLTVL.